This T cell receptor (beta chain) derives from a study of T cell responses to AZD1222 COVID-19 vaccine. Overall study: Pooling covered second doses at about 4 or about 12 weeks.

Germline CDR1 and CDR2: SGHNT and YENEEA. Trimming took 3 bases from V and 6 from J, leaving 5 bases between them. The CDR3 is made up of 11 amino acids. Repertoires were generated with immunoSEQ multiplex PCR, while TCRdb's copy carries only in-frame clones and drops some. The sample shows about 120,000 clones, around 85% of them seen only once. Comments on this clone: The antigen is undetermined.

Study-level findings and limits: Across spike, vaccine-associated CD4 TCRs were found, dominant at 160-218 and 743-854. Possibly, clonal diversity was underestimated; donors were largely white British and included more females. Once two AZD1222 doses were given, Spike-specific TCR breadth and depth went up.

Sequencing used peripheral blood, obtained on day 0 of AZD1222 vaccination. The source of this sequence is an adult in good health. This chain links TRBV11-3 with TRBJ2-5; the D is unclear. The CDR3 protein is CASSFSQTQYF. CDR3 nucleotide sequence: TGTGCCAGCAGCTTTTCGCAGACCCAGTACTTC.